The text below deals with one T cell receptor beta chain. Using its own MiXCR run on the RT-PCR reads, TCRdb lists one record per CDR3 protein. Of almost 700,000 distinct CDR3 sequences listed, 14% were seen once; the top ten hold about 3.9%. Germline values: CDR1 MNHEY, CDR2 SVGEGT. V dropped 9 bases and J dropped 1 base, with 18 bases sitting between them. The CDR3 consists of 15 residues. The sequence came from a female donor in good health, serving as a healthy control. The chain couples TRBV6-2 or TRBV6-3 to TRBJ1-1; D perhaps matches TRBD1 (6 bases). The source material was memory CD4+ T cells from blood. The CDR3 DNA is TGTGCCAGGAGCCCGAATTGGACAGAGAACACTGAAGCTTTCTTT. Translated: CARSPNWTENTEAFF.